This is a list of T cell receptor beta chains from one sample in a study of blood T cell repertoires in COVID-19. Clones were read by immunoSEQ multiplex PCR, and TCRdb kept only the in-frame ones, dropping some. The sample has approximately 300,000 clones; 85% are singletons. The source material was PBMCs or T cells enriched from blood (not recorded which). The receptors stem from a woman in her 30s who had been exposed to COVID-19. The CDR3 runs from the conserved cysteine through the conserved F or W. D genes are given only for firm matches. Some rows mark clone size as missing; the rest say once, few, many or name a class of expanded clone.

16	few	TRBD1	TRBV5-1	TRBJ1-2	TGCGCCAGCAGTTTCTACCCGGGACAGGGGGCTTATGGCTACACCTTC	CASSFYPGQGAYGYTF
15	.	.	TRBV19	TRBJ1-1	TGTGCCAGTAGTATAGATCCTGCGATGAACACTGAAGCTTTCTTT	CASSIDPAMNTEAFF
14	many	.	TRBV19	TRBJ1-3	TGTGCCAGTAGTATAACAAGCTCTGGAAACACCATATATTTT	CASSITSSGNTIYF
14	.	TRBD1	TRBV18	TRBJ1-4	TGTGCCAGCTCACCACTACAGGGGAGGGAAAAACTGTTTTTT	CASSPLQGREKLFF
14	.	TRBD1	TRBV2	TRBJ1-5	TGTGCCAGCAGTCCGGGGACAGCTAATCAGCCCCAGCATTTT	CASSPGTANQPQHF
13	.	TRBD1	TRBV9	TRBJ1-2	TGTGCCAGCGCGGACAGGGAGAGCTATGGCTACACCTTC	CASADRESYGYTF
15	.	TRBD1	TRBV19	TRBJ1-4	TGTGCCAGTAGTATTCTCCAACAGGGGACTGAAAAACTGTTTTTT	CASSILQQGTEKLFF
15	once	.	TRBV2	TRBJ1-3	TGTGCCAGCAGTGAGAGCAGGCACTCTGGAAACACCATATATTTT	CASSESRHSGNTIYF
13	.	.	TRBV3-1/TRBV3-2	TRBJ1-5	TGTGCCAGCAGCGAAAACAGAAATCAGCCCCAGCATTTT	CASSENRNQPQHF
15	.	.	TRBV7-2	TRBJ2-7	TGTGCCAGCAGCTCCTCCTCCGACAGACTCTACGAGCAGTACTTC	CASSSSSDRLYEQYF
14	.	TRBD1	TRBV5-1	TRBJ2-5	TGCGCCAGCAGCTTACAGGGGAACCAAGAGACCCAGTACTTC	CASSLQGNQETQYF
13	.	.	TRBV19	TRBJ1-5	TGTGCCAGTAGTATTAGTCCCAATCAGCCCCAGCATTTT	CASSISPNQPQHF
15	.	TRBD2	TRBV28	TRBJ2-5	TGTGCCAGCAGTTTGGGGGGGAGTGCACAAGAGACCCAGTACTTC	CASSLGGSAQETQYF
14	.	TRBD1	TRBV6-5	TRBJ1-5	TGTGCCAGCGACCGGGACAGGGGTTATCAGCCCCAGCATTTT	CASDRDRGYQPQHF
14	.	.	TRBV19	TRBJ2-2	TGTGCCAGTAGCCAAAGGGGGGGTCCCGGGGAGCTGTTTTTT	CASSQRGGPGELFF
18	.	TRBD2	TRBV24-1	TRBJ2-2	TGTGCCACCAGTGATTTGTCCTCTCCTAGCGGGAACACCGGGGAGCTGTTTTTT	CATSDLSSPSGNTGELFF
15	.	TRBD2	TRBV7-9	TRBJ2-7	TGTGCCAGCAGCACCGGGACTAGCGGGAGCTACGAGCAGTACTTC	CASSTGTSGSYEQYF
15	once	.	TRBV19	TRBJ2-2	TGTGCCAGTACCCCGGTCGATATCGGGACCGGGGAGCTGTTTTTT	CASTPVDIGTGELFF
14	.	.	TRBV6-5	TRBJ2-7	TGTGCCAGCACCCTAGACAGGAATTCCTACGAGCAGTACTTC	CASTLDRNSYEQYF
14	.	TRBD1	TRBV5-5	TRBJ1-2	TGTGCCAGCAGCGGAGGACAGGGAACGAATGGCTACACCTTC	CASSGGQGTNGYTF
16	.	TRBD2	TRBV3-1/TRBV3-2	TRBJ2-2	TGTGCCAGCAGCCAAGTGGCGTCGGGGGGCACCGGGGAGCTGTTTTTT	CASSQVASGGTGELFF
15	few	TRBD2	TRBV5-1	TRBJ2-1	TGCGCCAGCAGCTTGGACAGGACTAGCGGGAATGAGCAGTTCTTC	CASSLDRTSGNEQFF
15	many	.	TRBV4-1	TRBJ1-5	TGCGCCAGCAGCCAAGGGACCGGGGGAGGCCAGCCCCAGCATTTT	CASSQGTGGGQPQHF
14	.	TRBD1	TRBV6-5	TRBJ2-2	TGTGCCAGTAAGACAGGGGAGGACACCGGGGAGCTGTTTTTT	CASKTGEDTGELFF
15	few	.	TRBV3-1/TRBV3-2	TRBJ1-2	TGTGCCAGCAGCCAAGCGGCGGGGGGAGGGTATGGCTACACCTTC	CASSQAAGGGYGYTF
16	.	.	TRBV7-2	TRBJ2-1	TGTGCCAGCAGCTTGGTCCGGGGGATACTTCACACTGAGCAGTTCTTC	CASSLVRGILHTEQFF
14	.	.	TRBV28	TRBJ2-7	TGTGCCAGCAGTAATCGGAGGGGACTGGACGAGCAGTACTTC	CASSNRRGLDEQYF
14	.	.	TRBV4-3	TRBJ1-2	TGCGCCAGCAGCCCCTTTCCCGGGAACCATGGCTACACCTTC	CASSPFPGNHGYTF
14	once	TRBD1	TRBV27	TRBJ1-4	TGTGCCAGCAGTTCCGACAGGGGTGATGAAAAACTGTTTTTT	CASSSDRGDEKLFF
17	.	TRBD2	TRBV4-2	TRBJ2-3	TGTGCCAGCAGCCAAGGGATGACGGGGGGGCCGGAAGATACGCAGTATTTT	CASSQGMTGGPEDTQYF
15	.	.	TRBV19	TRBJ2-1	TGTGCCAGTAGTCCACTCCAGGGCGCCTACAATGAGCAGTTCTTC	CASSPLQGAYNEQFF
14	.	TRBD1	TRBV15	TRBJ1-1	TGTGCCACCAGCAGAAGGACAGGAGGGACTGAAGCTTTCTTT	CATSRRTGGTEAFF
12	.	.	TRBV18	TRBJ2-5	TGTGCCAGCTCACTTATACAAGAGACCCAGTACTTC	CASSLIQETQYF
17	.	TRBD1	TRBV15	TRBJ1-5	TGTGCCACCAGCAGACCAACCCCGGGACAGTTCAATCAGCCCCAGCATTTT	CATSRPTPGQFNQPQHF
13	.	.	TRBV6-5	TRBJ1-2	TGTGCCAGCTCGAGACAGGACAACTATGGCTACACCTTC	CASSRQDNYGYTF
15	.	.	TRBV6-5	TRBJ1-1	TGTGCCAGCAGCTACGACAGCTGGGGCAACACTGAAGCTTTCTTT	CASSYDSWGNTEAFF
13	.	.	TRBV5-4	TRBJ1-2	TGTGCCAGCAGCTTGGTCCTTGAGGTGGTATACACCTTC	CASSLVLEVVYTF
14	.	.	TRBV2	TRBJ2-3	TGTGCCAGCAAGGGGGGAGGGCCCGCAGATACGCAGTATTTT	CASKGGGPADTQYF
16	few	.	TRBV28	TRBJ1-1	TGTGCCAGCAGTGGGGCAACACTGGACAGAAACACTGAAGCTTTCTTT	CASSGATLDRNTEAFF
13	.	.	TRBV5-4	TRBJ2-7	TGTGCCAGCAGCTTGGCCGGGACACCCCGTCGGGACTTC	CASSLAGTPRRDF
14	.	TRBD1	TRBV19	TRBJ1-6	TGTGCCAGTAGTCAGGGGGCCGGTAATTCACCCCTCCACTTT	CASSQGAGNSPLHF
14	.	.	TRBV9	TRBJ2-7	TGTGCCAGCAGCCTCGGGGGGCCGTCCTACGAGCAGTACTTC	CASSLGGPSYEQYF
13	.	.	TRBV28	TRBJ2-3	TGTGCCAGCAGTCCCAGGGCCGTAGATACGCAGTATTTT	CASSPRAVDTQYF
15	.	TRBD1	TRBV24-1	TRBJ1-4	TGTGCCACCAGTGAGGAGGGGGCTGGTAATGAAAAACTGTTTTTT	CATSEEGAGNEKLFF
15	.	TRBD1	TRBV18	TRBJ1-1	TGTGCCAGCTCATTACGACAGGGGGGGAACACTGAAGCTTTCTTT	CASSLRQGGNTEAFF